The subject of this entry is one T cell receptor beta chain. This clonotype was seen a handful of times. Its antigen specificity is not known. Qualities for individual bases were not recorded, and no much larger clone is one base off. The data stem from a study of human T cells and chemical hapten exposure (TCRdb year 2021). For the wider study: For sensitization, 2% DPC in acetone was applied to a roughly 2 cm by roughly 2 cm area of upper inner arm skin. Throughout the study period of roughly 24 weeks, patients also received therapeutic DPC doses to the scalp every week. Patch tests used Finn chambers with 0.01% DPC on the upper back, scored after 6 days by International Contact Dermatitis Research Group standards. The patient cohort, mostly female, included alopecia areata with under or over 50% scalp involvement, alopecia totalis and alopecia universalis. Libraries were pooled for sequencing, and variation in per-sample TCR yields was attributed mainly to small differences in library volumes within the pool. In alopecia patients, the study followed how the peripheral blood TCR repertoire changed in vivo over primary and secondary sensitization to diphenylcyclopropenone (DPC), a hapten. Blood samples were taken from patients before sensitization (week 0) and then at 2, 6 and about 24 weeks after DPC sensitization. For TCR sequencing, blood came from about 29 alopecia patients at anywhere from one to four time points (pre-sensitization, 2, 6 and 24 weeks). What the study reported, not specific to this receptor: A positive correlation was found between the number of PT1 expanded TCRs and patch test score, with significance reached at thresholds 8, 16 and 32 but not 4. Alopecia, a presumed autoimmune disease, was present in all patients, so the immune response of the patients might differ from that of healthy individuals. Expanded TCRs formed significantly more large CDR3 similarity clusters than pre-sensitization or healthy control sets, consistent with antigen-driven responses. Repeated subsampling changed both the strength of the expansion versus patch-test correlation and the threshold at which that correlation became significant. The number of TCRs above 1 in 1000 frequency did not change with DPC sensitization; there was no evidence of global repertoire structure alterations.

The sample's time point label, in plain terms: patch test 1, 2 weeks after DPC sensitization. Explained via the paper, the treatment or condition label denotes: therapeutic diphenylcyclopropenone sensitization with weekly scalp DPC. At each patch-test visit, blood was drawn before the patch test was applied. To be eligible, patients had to be aged 18 to 70, diagnosed with alopecia and judged suitable for DPC therapy, while pregnant patients were excluded. Total RNA was extracted from unfractionated whole blood collected in Tempus Blood RNA tubes. V gives up 2 bases and J gives up 4 bases, and the segment between their germline ends measures 6 bases. The CDR3 contains 13 residues, cysteine and phenylalanine counted. Only the CDR3 part of the read is kept: 39 bases, read in frame from the first base. CDR1 and CDR2 are read off the germline V gene as MNHEY and SVGAGI. The receptor library was made with RACE. Sequenced on a NextSeq 500. During library preparation, unique molecular identifiers were attached to individual cDNA molecules so that TCRs could be counted quantitatively and reproducibly. Both TCR alpha and TCR beta chains were sequenced from each blood RNA sample. On the study's bioinformatics: A median of about 100,000 TCRs per sample was observed, with a range of about 20,000 to 700,000. The Decombinator software suite was used to annotate the V, J and CDR3 of the TCR reads. For the PS versus PT1 abundance plots, all samples were subsampled to the same number of TCRs (28,000). TCRs were defined as expanded if absent before sensitization and observed at least eight times at the 2-week time point. In TCRdb, the public reads were trimmed at Q25 with fastp and aligned with MiXCR, with productive beta chains retained. Every distinct CDR3 protein forms one entry, paired with its most common genes and DNA. The V and J calls come from TCRdb's annotation, not from the publication. This sample holds approximately 350,000 distinct CDR3 sequences; around 6.9% were observed only once. The top ten constitute 8.4% of the sample.

The origin of this receptor is a woman in her late teens or twenties with alopecia areata. Some clones in this sample may be carry-over from other donors' samples. The chain employs TRBV6-5 and TRBJ1-5, with no D gene named confidently. Sequencing was performed on whole blood, taken in connection with sensitization to the hapten diphenylcyclopropenone (DPC). The CDR3 protein sequence reads: CASSYAVNQPQHF. Here is the DNA: TGTGCCAGCAGTTACGCAGTAAATCAGCCCCAGCATTTT.